Following are 17 T cell receptor beta chains from one sample sequenced in a study of a mutant IDH1 vaccine in newly diagnosed glioma. As for time point: week 11, during vaccination. Every vaccine dose comprised 300 ug of mutant IDH1 20-mer peptide plus topical imiquimod. Assay used: immunoSEQ multiplex PCR; TCRdb lists only in-frame clones, some missing. Of about 120,000 clones in the sample, around 77% were seen once. Antigens of these TCRs are unknown. The sample consisted of PBMCs, taken from a glioma patient whose treatment included an IDH1 peptide vaccine. The receptors originated from a man aged 40-50 years with glioma.

On this clone itself: The sample has other DNA sequences that encode this CDR3 too. V gene TRBV30 combines with J gene TRBJ1-2; D is ambiguous. Per the germline V gene, CDR1 is GTSNPN and CDR2 is SVGIG (reference sequence). The CDR3 covers 11 residues. The germline V and J ends were trimmed by 0 bases and 8 bases, with 7 bases remaining between them. CDR3 amino acids: CAWSVPGGYTF. CDR3 nucleotides: TGTGCCTGGAGTGTCCCAGGAGGCTACACCTTC.

This chain joins TRBV5-1 and TRBJ2-1; no firm D call. Per germline, CDR1 SGHRS and CDR2 YFSETQ. The V and J ends lost 5 bases and 2 bases respectively, with 11 bases between them. CDR3 length: 14 amino acids. The CDR3 loop is CASRVELAYNEQFF. The CDR3 region has the DNA TGCGCCAGCAGAGTGGAATTGGCCTACAATGAGCAGTTCTTC.

The sample holds one count of this clone. The genes are TRBV6-5 and TRBJ2-1; perhaps TRBD1 as D (6 bases). The germline V and J ends were trimmed by 3 bases and 6 bases, with 12 bases remaining between them. The CDR3 runs 14 residues. The germline V gene encodes CDR1 MNHEY and CDR2 SVGAGI. CDR3 region: CASSYGGQGNEQFF. The CDR3 nucleotides read TGTGCCAGCAGTTATGGGGGCCAAGGCAATGAGCAGTTCTTC.

About this clone: The same CDR3 can be traced to other DNA sequences in this sample. The chain uses TRBV18 and TRBJ2-2; no reliable D call. Trimming pared 1 base from V and 1 base from J, leaving 4 bases between. The germline V gene encodes CDR1 KGHSH and CDR2 LQKENI. The CDR3 runs to 14 residues. In DNA, the CDR3 is TGTGCCAGCTCACCACGACAGAACACCGGGGAGCTGTTTTTT. This codes for CASSPRQNTGELFF.

Only one count was recorded for this clone. The V call is TRBV7-9, the J call TRBJ1-1; D uncertain. The CDR3 extends over 14 amino acids. With 3 bases removed from V and 4 bases from J, the gap between germline ends came to 12 bases. The germline gives CDR1 SEHNR, CDR2 FQNEAQ (reference sequence). The CDR3 loop reads CASSFGGKRTEAFF. The CDR3, as DNA: TGTGCCAGCAGCTTCGGCGGGAAACGCACTGAAGCTTTCTTT.

This clone was seen only once. The V and J genes are TRBV28 and TRBJ2-7, with no clear D. V was clipped by 5 bases and J by 10 bases, with 12 bases between them. This CDR3 comprises 11 residues. In germline, CDR1 is MDHEN, CDR2 SYDVKM. The CDR3 protein is CASSNGHRQYF. The CDR3, as DNA: TGTGCCAGCAGTAATGGGCATCGCCAGTACTTC.

This sequence joins TRBV29-1 and TRBJ1-2, with 12 bases matching TRBD1. Germline V gene sequence: CDR1 SQVTM, CDR2 ANQGSEA. V was clipped by 7 bases and J by 4 bases; unmatched bases: 7. The CDR3 covers 14 residues. CDR3 DNA sequence: TGCAGCGGCGGGACAGGGGGCGTCGGCTATGGCTACACCTTC. This gives the protein CSGGTGGVGYGYTF.

The J gene is TRBJ2-1, the V gene TRBV11-2, with TRBD2 matching 8 bases. CDR3 length equals 15 residues. Germline V gives CDR1 SGHAT, CDR2 FQNNGV. After removal of 1 base from V and 4 bases from J, the junction contained 3 bases not matched to a gene. DNA of the CDR3: TGTGCCAGCAGCTTAGTAGCGGGGAAATACAATGAGCAGTTCTTC. Translation: CASSLVAGKYNEQFF.

The CDR3 sequence is CASSRKGTDTQYF. CDR3 bases: TGTGCCAGTAGTAGAAAGGGGACAGATACGCAGTATTTT. The chain carries TRBV19 and TRBJ2-3; D might be TRBD1 (5 bases). V was pared by 4 bases and J by 3 bases, with 8 bases between. This CDR3 is 13 amino acids long. Germline CDR1 reads LNHDA; CDR2 reads SQIVND (reference sequence).

The V call is TRBV29-1, the J call TRBJ2-7; 8 nucleotides line up with TRBD2. The CDR3 sequence is 15 residues long. In germline, CDR1 is SQVTM, CDR2 ANQGSEA. With 1 base clipped from V and 0 bases from J, the junction kept 5 bases outside the gene matches. The CDR3 loop is CSVEVTSGYSYEQYF. The CDR3 nucleotides are TGCAGCGTTGAAGTTACTAGCGGTTACTCCTACGAGCAGTACTTC.

The J gene is TRBJ2-7, the V gene TRBV6-5; a possible D gene is TRBD2 (5 bases). V was shortened by 0 bases and J by 7 bases, with 19 bases between the two germline ends. From germline, CDR1 is MNHEY and CDR2 SVGAGI. The CDR3 has 16 residues. The CDR3 spells CASSYSSAGLGIEQYF. As DNA, the CDR3 is TGTGCCAGCAGTTACTCGAGCGCAGGACTGGGGATAGAGCAGTACTTC.

This chain joins TRBV7-2 and TRBJ1-5; a possible D gene is TRBD1 (6 bases). Trimming removed 1 base at V and 1 base at J, with 14 bases between. The CDR3 is 17 residues long. Germline CDR1 reads SGHTA; CDR2 reads FQGNSA. This CDR3 reads CASSLVGGARSNQPQHF. The CDR3 DNA reads as TGTGCCAGCAGCTTAGTGGGGGGGGCGAGAAGCAATCAGCCCCAGCATTTT.

This clone turned up a few times. The gene calls are TRBV20-1 and TRBJ2-5; the D is unclear. CDR3 length equals 10 residues. Looked up from germline, CDR1 is DFQATT and CDR2 is SNEGSKA (reference sequence). V was clipped by 3 bases and J by 4 bases, with 3 bases between them. CDR3 DNA: TGCAGTGCTAGTACAGAGACCCAGTACTTC. Translated, it gives CSASTETQYF.

This clone has only a few counts. The chain has TRBV5-4 and TRBJ1-2; possible D gene TRBD1, 6 bases. The V end lost 3 bases, the J end lost 8 bases, and 11 bases lay between the germline ends. The CDR3 is 12 amino acids. Germline assignment: CDR1 SGHNT and CDR2 YYREEE (reference sequence). The CDR3: CASSWRDKGYTF. DNA of the CDR3: TGTGCCAGCAGCTGGAGGGACAAAGGCTACACCTTC.

The V call is TRBV19, the J call TRBJ2-3; 7 nucleotides agree with TRBD1. V lost 5 bases to trimming and J lost 3 bases; unmatched junction nucleotides: 8. Per germline, CDR1 LNHDA and CDR2 SQIVND (reference sequence). The CDR3 totals 15 residues. CDR3 in amino acids: CASSERQGRTDTQYF. DNA for the CDR3: TGTGCCAGTAGTGAGCGACAGGGACGGACAGATACGCAGTATTTT.

This clone was detected once. The V call is TRBV7-2, the J call TRBJ2-1; 7 nucleotides align to TRBD1. The V segment lost 1 base and the J segment 4 bases; nucleotides outside the gene matches: 7. Germline loops: CDR1 SGHTA, CDR2 FQGNSA. This CDR3 has 16 amino acids. In nucleotides, the CDR3 is TGTGCCAGCAGCTTAGAATCCGGGACAGCTTACAATGAGCAGTTCTTC. It translates to CASSLESGTAYNEQFF. Drawing the rest from reference TRBV7-2 and TRBJ2-1, the complete variable domain is GAGVSQSPSNKVTEKGKDVELRCDPISGHTALYWYRQSLGQGLEFLIYFQGNSAPDKSGLPSDRFSAERTGGSVSTLTIQRTQQEDSAVYLCASSLESGTAYNEQFFGPGTRLTVL.

The chain has TRBV7-6 and TRBJ1-2; 7 bases fit TRBD1. V gave up 4 bases and J gave up 3 bases; unmatched junction bases: 8. The CDR3 sequence is 15 residues long. In germline, CDR1 is SGHVS, CDR2 FNYEAQ. The CDR3 nucleotides are TGTGCCAGCAGCTCGACCGGGACAGCACACTATGGCTACACCTTC. This sequence encodes CASSSTGTAHYGYTF.